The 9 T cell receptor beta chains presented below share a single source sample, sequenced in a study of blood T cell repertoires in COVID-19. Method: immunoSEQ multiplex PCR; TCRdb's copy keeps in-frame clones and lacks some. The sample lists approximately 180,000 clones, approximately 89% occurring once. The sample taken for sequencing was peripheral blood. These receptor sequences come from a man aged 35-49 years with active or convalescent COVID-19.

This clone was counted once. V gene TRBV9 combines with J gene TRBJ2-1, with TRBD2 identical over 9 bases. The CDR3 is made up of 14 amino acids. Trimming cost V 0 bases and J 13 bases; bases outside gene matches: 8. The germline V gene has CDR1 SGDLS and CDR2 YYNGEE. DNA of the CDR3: TGTGCCAGCAGCGTAGGCGGCGGGGGGGGATCCCAGTTCTTC. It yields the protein CASSVGGGGGSQFF.

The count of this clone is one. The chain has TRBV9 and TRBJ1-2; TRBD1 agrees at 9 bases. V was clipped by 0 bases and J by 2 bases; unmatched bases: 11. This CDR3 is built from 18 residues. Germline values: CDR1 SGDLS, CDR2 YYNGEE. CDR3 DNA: TGTGCCAGCAGCGTAGATATCTCGGCGGGACAGGGCAACTATGGCTACACCTTC. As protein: CASSVDISAGQGNYGYTF.

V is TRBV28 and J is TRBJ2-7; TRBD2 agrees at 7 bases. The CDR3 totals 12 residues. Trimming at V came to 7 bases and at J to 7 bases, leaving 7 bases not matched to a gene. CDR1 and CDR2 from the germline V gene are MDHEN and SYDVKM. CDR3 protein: CASIALGGEQYF. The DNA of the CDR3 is TGTGCCAGCATTGCTTTGGGGGGGGAGCAGTACTTC.

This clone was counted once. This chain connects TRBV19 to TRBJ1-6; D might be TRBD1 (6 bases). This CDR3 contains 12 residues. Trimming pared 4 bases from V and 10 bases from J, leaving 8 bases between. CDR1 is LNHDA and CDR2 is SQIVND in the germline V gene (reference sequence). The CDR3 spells CASSNRESPLHF. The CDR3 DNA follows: TGTGCCAGTAGTAACAGGGAGTCACCCCTCCACTTT.

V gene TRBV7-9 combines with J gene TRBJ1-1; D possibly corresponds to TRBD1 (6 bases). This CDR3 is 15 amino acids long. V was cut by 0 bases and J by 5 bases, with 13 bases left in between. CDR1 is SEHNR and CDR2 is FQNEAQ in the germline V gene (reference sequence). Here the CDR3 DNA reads TGTGCCAGCAGCTTAGCCGGACAGTATAAGACTGAAGCTTTCTTT. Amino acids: CASSLAGQYKTEAFF.

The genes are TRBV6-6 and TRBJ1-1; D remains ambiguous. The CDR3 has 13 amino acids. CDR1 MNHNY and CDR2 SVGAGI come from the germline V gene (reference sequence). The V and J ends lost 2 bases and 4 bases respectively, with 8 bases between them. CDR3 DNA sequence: TGTGCCAGCAGTTACAGAGCGGGCACTGAAGCTTTCTTT. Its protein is CASSYRAGTEAFF.

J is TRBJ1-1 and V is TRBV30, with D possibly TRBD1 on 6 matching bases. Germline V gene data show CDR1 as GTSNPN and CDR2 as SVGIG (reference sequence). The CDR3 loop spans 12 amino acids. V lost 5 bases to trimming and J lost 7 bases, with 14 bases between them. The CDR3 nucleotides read TGTGCCTGGGACACAGGGCCTGGTGAAGCTTTCTTT. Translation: CAWDTGPGEAFF.

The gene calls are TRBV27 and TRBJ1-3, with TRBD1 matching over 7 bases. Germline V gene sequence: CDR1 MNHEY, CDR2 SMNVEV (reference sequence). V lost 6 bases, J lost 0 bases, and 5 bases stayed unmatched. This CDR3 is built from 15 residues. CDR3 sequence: CASRGTASSGNTIYF. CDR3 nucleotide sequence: TGTGCCAGCAGGGGGACAGCCTCCTCTGGAAACACCATATATTTT.

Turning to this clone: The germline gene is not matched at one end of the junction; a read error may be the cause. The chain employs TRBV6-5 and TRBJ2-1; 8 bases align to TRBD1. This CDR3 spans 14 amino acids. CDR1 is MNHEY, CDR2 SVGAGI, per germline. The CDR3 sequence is CASSYARQGRLVIF. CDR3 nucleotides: TGTGCCAGCAGTTACGCCCGACAGGGGAGACTAGTAATCTTC.